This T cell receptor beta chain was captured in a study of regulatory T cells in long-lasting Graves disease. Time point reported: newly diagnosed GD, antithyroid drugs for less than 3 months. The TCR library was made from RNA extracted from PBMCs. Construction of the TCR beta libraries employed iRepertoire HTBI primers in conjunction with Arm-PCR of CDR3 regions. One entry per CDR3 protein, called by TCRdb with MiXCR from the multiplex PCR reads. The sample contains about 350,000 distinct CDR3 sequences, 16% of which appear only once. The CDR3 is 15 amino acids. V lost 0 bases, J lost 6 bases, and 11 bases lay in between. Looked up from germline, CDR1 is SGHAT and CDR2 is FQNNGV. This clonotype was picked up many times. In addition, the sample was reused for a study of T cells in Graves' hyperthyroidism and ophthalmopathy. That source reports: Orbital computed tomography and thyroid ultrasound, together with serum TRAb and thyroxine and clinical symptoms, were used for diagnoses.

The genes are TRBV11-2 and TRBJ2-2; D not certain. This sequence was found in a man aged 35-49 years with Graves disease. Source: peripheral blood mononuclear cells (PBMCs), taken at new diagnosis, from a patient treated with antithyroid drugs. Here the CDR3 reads CASSLDPVWAGELFF. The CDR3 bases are TGTGCCAGCAGCTTAGATCCCGTTTGGGCCGGGGAGCTGTTTTTT.